The clone carrying this TCR beta chain was seen repeatedly, ten times or more. Antigen specificity is unknown. This sample was taken from a study of regulatory T cells in long-lasting Graves disease. Arm-PCR of CDR3 regions with iRepertoire HTBI primers generated TCR beta libraries. In TCRdb, the multiplex PCR reads were re-called with MiXCR into one record per CDR3 protein. The sample holds 450,000 to 700,000 distinct CDR3 sequences; roughly 13% are singletons and the top ten take about 9.1%. Study outcomes and limitations: In persistent patients, shared public clonotypes (2,741) outnumbered those in new patients (around 1,000).

CDR3 length: 16 residues. The germline V gene encodes CDR1 PRHDT and CDR2 FYEKMQ (reference sequence). Unmatched junction bases numbered 7, after V lost 0 bases and J lost 5 bases. Time point reported: newly diagnosed GD, antithyroid drugs for less than 3 months. With RNA extracted from PBMCs as input, the TCR library was made. Xi'an, China, was home to the endocrinology department that provided patients. These data were likewise used in another study, on T cells in Graves' hyperthyroidism and ophthalmopathy. From that paper: Most thyroid clonotypes that were expanded above 0.001 also turned up in blood.

The chain uses TRBV13 and TRBJ2-3; 8 nucleotides line up with TRBD1. Sequences were derived from peripheral blood mononuclear cells (PBMCs), sampled at new diagnosis, from a patient treated with antithyroid drugs. The clonotype originates from a man aged 25 to 45 with Graves disease. CDR3 in amino acids: CASSLGAGQGRDTQYF. Written as DNA, the CDR3 is TGTGCCAGCAGCTTAGGCGCCGGACAGGGTAGAGATACGCAGTATTTT.